The subject of this entry is one T cell receptor (beta chain). RNA transcripts served as the template for amplifying TCR beta CDR3 regions. First-round RT-PCR of the TCR CDR3 relied on the HTBI primer set. From the multiplex PCR reads, TCRdb called clonotypes with MiXCR, one entry per CDR3 protein. The data show some 560,000 distinct CDR3 sequences, 12% to 15% seen once. Germline CDR1 SGHRS, CDR2 YFSETQ. Trimming cost V 4 bases and J 1 base; bases outside gene matches: 7. The CDR3 runs to 16 residues. The sample belongs to a study of T cells in Graves' hyperthyroidism and ophthalmopathy. The clonotype comes from a woman in her forties with Graves' hyperthyroidism. The genes are TRBV5-1 and TRBJ2-3; 9 bases map to TRBD1. The sample comprised blood. CDR3 nucleotides: TGCGCCAGCAGCACAACAGGGGGCGCGGGCACAGATACGCAGTATTTT. Translation: CASSTTGGAGTDTQYF.